This TCR beta chain was retrieved from a study of CD8 T cells in Susac syndrome. With random hexamers, roughly 0.5 to 1 ug RNA was reverse transcribed. immunoSEQ multiplex PCR amplified TCR beta CDR3 across 54 Vbeta, 13 Jbeta. TCRdb re-derived calls from the immunoSEQ multiplex PCR reads in MiXCR, one entry per CDR3 protein. In the table there are around 190,000 distinct CDR3 sequences, around 96% of which are singletons. Per germline, CDR1 SGHRS and CDR2 YFSETQ. The CDR3 runs 14 residues. Trimming took off 2 bases at V and 7 bases at J, with 13 bases between the two ends. Controls were healthy donors chosen to match patients in age and sex.

The chain has TRBV5-1 and TRBJ2-1; D is ambiguous. The TCR was taken from a human donor in good health. Sequences were obtained from CD4+ T cells from PBMCs. The CDR3 protein is CASSLDTGPNEQFF. In DNA form, the CDR3 reads TGCGCCAGCAGCTTAGACACCGGACCTAATGAGCAGTTCTTC. Complete variable domain (other parts from reference TRBV5-1 and TRBJ2-1): KAGVTQTPRYLIKTRGQQVTLSCSPISGHRSVSWYQQTPGQGLQFLFEYFSETQRNKGNFPGRFSGRQFSNSRSEMNVSTLELGDSALYLCASSLDTGPNEQFFGPGTRLTVL.